The clone carrying this T cell receptor beta chain has just a few counts. The sample comes from a study of early T cells in non-severe SARS-CoV-2 infection. Using its own MiXCR run on the 5' RACE reads, TCRdb lists one record per CDR3 protein. The repertoire holds around 110,000 distinct CDR3 sequences, with approximately 12% as singletons. The CDR3 consists of 17 residues. The germline gives CDR1 SGHNT, CDR2 YYREEE (reference sequence). V lost 4 bases to trimming and J lost 7 bases, with 21 bases between them. The specimen sequenced was whole blood. The chain joins TRBV5-4 to TRBJ1-6; no definite D call. The TCR sequence derives from an adult who was a healthcare worker with PCR-confirmed SARS-CoV-2 infection or an uninfected control (not recorded which). The chain's CDR3 is CASSTAKSGDNNSPLHF. The DNA of the CDR3 is TGTGCCAGCAGCACCGCAAAAAGCGGGGATAACAATTCACCCCTCCACTTT.